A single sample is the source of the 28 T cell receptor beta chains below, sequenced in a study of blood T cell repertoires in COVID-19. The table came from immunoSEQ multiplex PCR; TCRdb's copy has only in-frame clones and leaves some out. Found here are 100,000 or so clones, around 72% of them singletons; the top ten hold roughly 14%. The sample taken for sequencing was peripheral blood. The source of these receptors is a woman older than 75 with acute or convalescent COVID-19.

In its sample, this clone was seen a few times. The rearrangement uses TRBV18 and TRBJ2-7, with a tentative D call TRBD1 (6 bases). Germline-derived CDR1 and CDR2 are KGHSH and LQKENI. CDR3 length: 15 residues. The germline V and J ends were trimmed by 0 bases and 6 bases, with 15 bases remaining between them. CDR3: CASSPPLAGASEQYF. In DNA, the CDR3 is TGTGCCAGCTCACCACCGTTGGCAGGGGCCTCCGAGCAGTACTTC.

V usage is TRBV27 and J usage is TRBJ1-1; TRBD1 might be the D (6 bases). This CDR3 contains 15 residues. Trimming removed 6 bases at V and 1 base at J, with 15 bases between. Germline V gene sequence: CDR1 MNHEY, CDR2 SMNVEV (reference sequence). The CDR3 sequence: CASRKSLTGNTEAFF. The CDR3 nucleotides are TGTGCCAGCAGGAAATCCCTGACAGGGAACACTGAAGCTTTCTTT.

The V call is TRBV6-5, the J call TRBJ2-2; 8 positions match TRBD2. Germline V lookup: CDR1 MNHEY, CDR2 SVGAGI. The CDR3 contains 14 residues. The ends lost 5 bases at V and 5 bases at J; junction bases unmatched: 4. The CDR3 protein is CASSRTSQTGELFF. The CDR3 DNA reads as TGTGCCAGCAGTAGGACTAGCCAAACCGGGGAGCTGTTTTTT.

The CDR3 sequence is CASSQMGGGASDTQYF. The CDR3 nucleotides are TGTGCCAGCAGCCAGATGGGCGGGGGGGCCTCGGATACGCAGTATTTT. The chain joins TRBV7-2 to TRBJ2-3, with TRBD2 identical over 9 bases. The CDR3 is 16 amino acids. V trimming: 5 bases; J trimming: 6 bases; junction bases outside the gene matches: 12. CDR1 is SGHTA and CDR2 is FQGNSA in the germline V gene.

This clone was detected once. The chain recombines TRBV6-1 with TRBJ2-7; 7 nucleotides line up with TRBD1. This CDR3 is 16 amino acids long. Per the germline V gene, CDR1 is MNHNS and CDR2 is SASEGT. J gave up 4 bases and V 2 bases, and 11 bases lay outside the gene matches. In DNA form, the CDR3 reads TGTGCCAGCAGTGAACGGGCCGGGACAGAGGGTTACGAGCAGTACTTC. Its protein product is CASSERAGTEGYEQYF.

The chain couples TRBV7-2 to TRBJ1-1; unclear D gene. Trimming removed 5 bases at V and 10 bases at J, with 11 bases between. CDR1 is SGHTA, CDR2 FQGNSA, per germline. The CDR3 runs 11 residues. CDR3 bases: TGTGCCAGCAGCGCAAACTCGGGAGCTTTCTTT. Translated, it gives CASSANSGAFF.

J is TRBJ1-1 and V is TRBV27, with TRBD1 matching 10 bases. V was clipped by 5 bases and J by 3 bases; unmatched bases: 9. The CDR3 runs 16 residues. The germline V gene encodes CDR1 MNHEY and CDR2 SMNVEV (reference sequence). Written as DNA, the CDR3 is TGTGCCAGCAGTCCGGGACAGGGGCCGGGGGACACTGAAGCTTTCTTT. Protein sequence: CASSPGQGPGDTEAFF.

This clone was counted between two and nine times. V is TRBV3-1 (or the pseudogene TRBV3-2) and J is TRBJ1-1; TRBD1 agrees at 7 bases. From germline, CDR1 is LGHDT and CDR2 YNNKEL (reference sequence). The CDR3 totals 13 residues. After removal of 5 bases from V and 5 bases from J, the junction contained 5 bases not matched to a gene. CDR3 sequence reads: CASSRGPGTEAFF. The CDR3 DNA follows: TGTGCCAGCAGCAGGGGGCCTGGGACTGAAGCTTTCTTT.

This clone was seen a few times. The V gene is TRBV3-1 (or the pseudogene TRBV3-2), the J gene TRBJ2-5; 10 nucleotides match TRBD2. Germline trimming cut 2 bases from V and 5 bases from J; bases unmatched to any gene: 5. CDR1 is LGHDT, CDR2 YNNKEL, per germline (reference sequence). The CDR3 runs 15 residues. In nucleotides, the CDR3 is TGTGCCAGCAGCCAATCTAGCGGGGGTGTCGAGACCCAGTACTTC. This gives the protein CASSQSSGGVETQYF.

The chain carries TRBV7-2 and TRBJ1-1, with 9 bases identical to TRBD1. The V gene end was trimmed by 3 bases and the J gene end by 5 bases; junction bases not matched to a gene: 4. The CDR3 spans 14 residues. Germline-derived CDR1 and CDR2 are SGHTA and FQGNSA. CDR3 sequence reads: CASSFTGGGTEAFF. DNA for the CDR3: TGTGCCAGCAGCTTTACAGGGGGCGGGACTGAAGCTTTCTTT.

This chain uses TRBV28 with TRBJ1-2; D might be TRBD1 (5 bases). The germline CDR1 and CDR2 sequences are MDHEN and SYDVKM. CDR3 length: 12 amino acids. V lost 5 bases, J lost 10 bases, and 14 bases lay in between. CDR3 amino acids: CASSPLGTSYTF. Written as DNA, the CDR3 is TGTGCCAGCAGTCCCCTGGGGACTTCCTACACCTTC.

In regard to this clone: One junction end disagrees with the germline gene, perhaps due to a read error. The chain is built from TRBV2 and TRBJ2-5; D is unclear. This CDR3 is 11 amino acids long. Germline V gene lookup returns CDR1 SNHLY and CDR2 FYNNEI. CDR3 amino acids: CASSDQETQYF. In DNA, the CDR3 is TGTGCCAGCAGTGACCAGGAGACCCAGTACTTC.

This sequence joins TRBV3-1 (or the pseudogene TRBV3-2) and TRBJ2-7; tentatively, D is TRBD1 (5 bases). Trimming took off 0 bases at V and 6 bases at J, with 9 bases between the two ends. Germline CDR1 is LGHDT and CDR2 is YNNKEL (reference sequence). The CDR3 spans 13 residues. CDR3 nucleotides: TGTGCCAGCAGCCAAGATTGGCAGGGCGAGCAGTACTTC. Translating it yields CASSQDWQGEQYF.

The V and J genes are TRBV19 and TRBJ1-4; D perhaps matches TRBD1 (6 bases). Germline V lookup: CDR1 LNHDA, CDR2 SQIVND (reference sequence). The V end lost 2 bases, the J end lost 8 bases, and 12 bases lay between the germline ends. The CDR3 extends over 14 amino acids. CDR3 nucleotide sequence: TGTGCCAGTAGTATATCACAGGGAGCCGAAAAACTGTTTTTT. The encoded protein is CASSISQGAEKLFF.

CDR3 protein: CASSLGFERYYEQYF. CDR3 bases: TGTGCCAGCAGCTTGGGTTTTGAGCGCTACTACGAGCAGTACTTC. The V gene is TRBV7-2, the J gene TRBJ2-7, with unresolved D. Per germline, CDR1 SGHTA and CDR2 FQGNSA. The ends were cut back, 3 bases at V and 3 bases at J, with 15 bases in the middle. The CDR3 is 15 residues long.

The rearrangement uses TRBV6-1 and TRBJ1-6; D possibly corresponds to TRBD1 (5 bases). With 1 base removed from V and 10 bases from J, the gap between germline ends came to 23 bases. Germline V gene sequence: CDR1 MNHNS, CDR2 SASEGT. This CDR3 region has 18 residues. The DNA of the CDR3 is TGTGCCAGCAGTGAAGTTCTTGCGGTTCAGGGAAGGGGCTCACCCCTCCACTTT. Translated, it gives CASSEVLAVQGRGSPLHF.

CDR3 nucleotide sequence: TGTGCCAGCAGCCTTTCAGGGGGTTATGGCTACACCTTC. Amino acids: CASSLSGGYGYTF. This sequence joins TRBV11-3 and TRBJ1-2, with 7 bases identical to TRBD1. The CDR3 has 13 amino acids. Germline V gene lookup returns CDR1 SGHNT and CDR2 YENEEA. Trimming removed 5 bases from V and 5 bases from J; junction bases left unmatched: 5.

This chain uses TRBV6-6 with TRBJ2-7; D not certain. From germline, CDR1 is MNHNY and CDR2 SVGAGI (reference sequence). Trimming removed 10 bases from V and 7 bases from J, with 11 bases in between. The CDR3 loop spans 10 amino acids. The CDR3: CATGFEEQYF. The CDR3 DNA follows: TGTGCCACCGGGTTTGAGGAGCAGTACTTC.

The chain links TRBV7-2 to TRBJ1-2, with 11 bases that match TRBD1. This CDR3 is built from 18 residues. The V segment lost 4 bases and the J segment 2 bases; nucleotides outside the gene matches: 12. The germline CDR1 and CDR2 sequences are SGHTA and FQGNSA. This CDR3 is CASSSRPRTGGFNYGYTF. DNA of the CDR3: TGTGCCAGCAGCTCTCGCCCGAGGACAGGGGGCTTCAACTATGGCTACACCTTC.

The CDR3 coding sequence is TGTGCCAGCAGCTTAGGACAGGGGGCTGGGTATGGCTACACCTTC. It yields the protein CASSLGQGAGYGYTF. V gene TRBV7-2 combines with J gene TRBJ1-2; the match to TRBD1 covers 10 bases. CDR1 SGHTA and CDR2 FQGNSA come from the germline V gene. The CDR3 sequence is 15 residues long. The V gene end was trimmed by 1 base and the J gene end by 5 bases; junction bases not matched to a gene: 4.

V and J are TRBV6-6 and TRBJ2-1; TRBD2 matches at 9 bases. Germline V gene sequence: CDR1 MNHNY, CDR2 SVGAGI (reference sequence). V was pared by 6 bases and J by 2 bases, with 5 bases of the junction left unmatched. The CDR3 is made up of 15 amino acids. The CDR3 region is CASSPSGNTYNEQFF. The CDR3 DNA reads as TGTGCCAGCAGCCCTAGCGGGAACACCTACAATGAGCAGTTCTTC.

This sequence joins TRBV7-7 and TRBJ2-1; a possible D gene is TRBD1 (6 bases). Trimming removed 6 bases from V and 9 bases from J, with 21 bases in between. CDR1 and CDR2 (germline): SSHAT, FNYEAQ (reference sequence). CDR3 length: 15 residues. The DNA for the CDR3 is TGTGCCAGCAGTTCCGGGACAAATACAATGAGTGAGCAGTTCTTC. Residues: CASSSGTNTMSEQFF.

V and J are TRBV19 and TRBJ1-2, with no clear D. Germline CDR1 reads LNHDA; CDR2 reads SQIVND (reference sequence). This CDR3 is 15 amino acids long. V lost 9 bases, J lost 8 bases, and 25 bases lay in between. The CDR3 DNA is TGTGCCAGCTCCGAACCTTCGGAGAGCTTAATCGGCTACACCTTC. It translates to CASSEPSESLIGYTF. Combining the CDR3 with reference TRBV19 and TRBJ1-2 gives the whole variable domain DGGITQSPKYLFRKEGQNVTLSCEQNLNHDAMYWYRQDPGQGLRLIYYSQIVNDFQKGDIAEGYSVSREKKESFPLTVTSAQKNPTAFYLCASSEPSESLIGYTFGSGTRLTVV.

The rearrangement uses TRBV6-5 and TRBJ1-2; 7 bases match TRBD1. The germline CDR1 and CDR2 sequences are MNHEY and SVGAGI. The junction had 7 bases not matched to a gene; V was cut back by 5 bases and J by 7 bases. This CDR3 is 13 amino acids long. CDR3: CASSPDRMGGYTF. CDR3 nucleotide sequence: TGTGCCAGCAGTCCGGACAGGATGGGTGGCTACACCTTC.

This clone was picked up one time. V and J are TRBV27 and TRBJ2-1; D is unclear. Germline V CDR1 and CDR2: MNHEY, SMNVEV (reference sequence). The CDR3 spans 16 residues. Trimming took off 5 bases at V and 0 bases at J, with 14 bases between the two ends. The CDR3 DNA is TGTGCCAGCAGTGGTAGCCTGGCCAGCTCCTACAATGAGCAGTTCTTC. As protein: CASSGSLASSYNEQFF.

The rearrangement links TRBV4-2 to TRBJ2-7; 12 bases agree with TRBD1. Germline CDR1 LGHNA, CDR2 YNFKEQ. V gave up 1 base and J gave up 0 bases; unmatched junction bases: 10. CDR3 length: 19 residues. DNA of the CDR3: TGTGCCAGCAGCCAAGGACGGGACAGGGGGCGCGGGAGCTCCTACGAGCAGTACTTC. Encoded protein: CASSQGRDRGRGSSYEQYF.

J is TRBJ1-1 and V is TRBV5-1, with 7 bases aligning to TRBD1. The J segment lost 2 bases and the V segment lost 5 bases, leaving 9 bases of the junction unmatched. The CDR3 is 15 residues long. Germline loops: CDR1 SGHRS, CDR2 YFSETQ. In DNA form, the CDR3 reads TGCGCCAGCAGTAAACCGGGACAGAGAAACACTGAAGCTTTCTTT. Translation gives CASSKPGQRNTEAFF.

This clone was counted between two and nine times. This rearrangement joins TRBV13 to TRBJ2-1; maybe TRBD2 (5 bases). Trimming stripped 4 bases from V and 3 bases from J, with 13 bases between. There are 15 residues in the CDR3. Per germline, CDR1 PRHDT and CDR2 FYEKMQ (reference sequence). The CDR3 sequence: CASSSTGLLYNEQFF. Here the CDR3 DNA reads TGTGCCAGCAGCTCGACCGGACTCCTCTACAATGAGCAGTTCTTC.